This entry lists 22 T cell receptor beta chains sequenced from one sample in a study of T cell repertoires in cytomegalovirus infection. A single record per CDR3 protein comes from TCRdb applying MiXCR to the reads. There are nearly 450,000 distinct CDR3 sequences in the sample; approximately 31% occur only once, and approximately 15% lies in the top ten. The sample comprised PBMCs. These receptors were obtained from a human donor in good health (CMV status not recorded). Some clones in this sample may be carry-over from other donors' samples.

In its sample, this clonotype was seen once. The chain joins TRBV4-1 to TRBJ2-7; D unclear. The CDR3 consists of 13 residues. Germline V gives CDR1 MGHRA, CDR2 YSYEKL. Deletions cut 0 bases from V and 3 bases from J, with 6 bases between. The CDR3 coding sequence is TGCGCCAGCAGCCAAGACGAAGTCTACGAGCAGTACTTC. It translates to CASSQDEVYEQYF.

A few counts support this clonotype. The chain links TRBV5-1 to TRBJ2-1, with 8 bases aligning to TRBD1. With V trimmed by 0 bases and J by 9 bases, 5 bases remained unmatched. Germline V gene sequence: CDR1 SGHRS, CDR2 YFSETQ. CDR3 length: 14 amino acids. The CDR3 DNA is TGCGCCAGCAGCTTGGGCGGACAGGGCACTGAGCAGTTCTTC. Its translation: CASSLGGQGTEQFF.

This chain links TRBV4-2 with TRBJ2-1; 8 positions agree with TRBD1. This CDR3 region has 14 residues. Germline trimming cut 4 bases from V and 6 bases from J; bases unmatched to any gene: 5. CDR1 and CDR2 (germline): LGHNA, YNFKEQ. DNA of the CDR3: TGTGCCAGCAGCCGGATAACAGGGGGCAATGAGCAGTTCTTC. It encodes CASSRITGGNEQFF.

V gene TRBV5-4 combines with J gene TRBJ2-1; D remains ambiguous. The ends were cut back, 3 bases at V and 6 bases at J, with 10 bases in the middle. CDR3 length: 13 amino acids. Germline CDR1 and CDR2: SGHNT and YYREEE (reference sequence). The CDR3 loop reads CASSSPDLNEQFF. In DNA, the CDR3 is TGTGCCAGCAGCTCACCGGACCTCAATGAGCAGTTCTTC.

This clonotype came up a few times. The chain couples TRBV20-1 to TRBJ1-6, with 10 nucleotides matching TRBD1. The CDR3 is 15 residues long. Germline V gene lookup returns CDR1 DFQATT and CDR2 SNEGSKA (reference sequence). Trimming at V came to 6 bases and at J to 2 bases, leaving 4 bases not matched to a gene. CDR3 nucleotide sequence: TGCAGTGCCAGACAGGGGGCCACCTATAATTCACCCCTCCACTTT. Its translation is CSARQGATYNSPLHF.

This chain uses TRBV28 with TRBJ2-2; D uncertain. Trimming removed 3 bases from V and 4 bases from J, with 21 bases in between. The germline V gene has CDR1 MDHEN and CDR2 SYDVKM. The CDR3 is made up of 18 amino acids. Here the CDR3 DNA reads TGTGCCAGCAGTTTCGGGCGTTTGACCCACCTTATCACCGGGGAGCTGTTTTTT. Amino acid sequence: CASSFGRLTHLITGELFF. Based on the CDR3 plus reference TRBV28 and TRBJ2-2, the full variable domain is DVKVTQSSRYLVKRTGEKVFLECVQDMDHENMFWYRQDPGLGLRLIYFSYDVKMKEKGDIPEGYSVSREKKERFSLILESASTNQTSMYLCASSFGRLTHLITGELFFGEGSRLTVL.

V and J are TRBV4-1 and TRBJ2-5, with D possibly TRBD2 on 6 matching bases. CDR1 is MGHRA and CDR2 is YSYEKL in the germline V gene. The CDR3 contains 13 residues. Trimming took off 3 bases at V and 5 bases at J, with 10 bases between the two ends. Written as DNA, the CDR3 is TGCGCCAGCAGCCAGGCCAGCGGGGAGACCCAGTACTTC. Translation gives CASSQASGETQYF.

The V gene is TRBV7-3, the J gene TRBJ2-5; D may match TRBD1 or TRBD2 (5 bases each). The germline CDR1 and CDR2 sequences are SGHTA and FQGTGA. This CDR3 is 14 amino acids long. Trimming removed 7 bases at V and 4 bases at J, with 16 bases between. CDR3 sequence reads: CASIPYRGPETQYF. In DNA form, the CDR3 reads TGTGCCAGCATCCCCTACCGGGGACCAGAGACCCAGTACTTC.

This sequence joins TRBV6-8 and TRBJ2-7, with D perhaps TRBD2 (7 bases). V lost 8 bases, J lost 3 bases, and 17 bases lay in between. CDR1 and CDR2 (germline): MNHGY, SAAAGT. The CDR3 totals 14 residues. CDR3 region: CASYPSGGGYEQYF. As DNA, the CDR3 is TGTGCCAGCTATCCTTCGGGGGGCGGCTACGAGCAGTACTTC.

This clonotype was seen only a few times. V and J are TRBV28 and TRBJ1-1; D unresolved. The CDR3 has 13 residues. The germline gives CDR1 MDHEN, CDR2 SYDVKM. V lost 3 bases to trimming and J lost 8 bases, with 13 bases between them. This chain's CDR3 is CASSFVRSGEAFF. Here the CDR3 DNA reads TGTGCCAGCAGTTTTGTCAGGTCGGGGGAAGCTTTCTTT.

The chain is built from TRBV19 and TRBJ1-1; D uncertain. Germline V CDR1 and CDR2: LNHDA, SQIVND (reference sequence). This CDR3 has 12 residues. The germline V and J ends were trimmed by 10 bases and 7 bases, with 16 bases remaining between them. The CDR3 nucleotides read TGTGCCACCGCGGCACCGCCGATTGAAGCTTTCTTT. Protein product: CATAAPPIEAFF. The full variable domain, completed using reference TRBV19 and TRBJ1-1, is DGGITQSPKYLFRKEGQNVTLSCEQNLNHDAMYWYRQDPGQGLRLIYYSQIVNDFQKGDIAEGYSVSREKKESFPLTVTSAQKNPTAFYLCATAAPPIEAFFGQGTRLTVV.

This clonotype showed up just once. V gene TRBV6-5 combines with J gene TRBJ1-1; 7 bases map to TRBD1. V gave up 6 bases and J gave up 0 bases; unmatched junction bases: 13. The CDR3 has 17 amino acids. Germline lookup yields CDR1 MNHEY and CDR2 SVGAGI. The CDR3 is CASSPVAGGHLNTEAFF. CDR3 bases: TGTGCCAGCAGCCCGGTAGCAGGGGGACACCTGAACACTGAAGCTTTCTTT.

V and J are TRBV20-1 and TRBJ2-7, with 9 nucleotides matching TRBD2. Germline assignment: CDR1 DFQATT and CDR2 SNEGSKA (reference sequence). This CDR3 comprises 13 residues. V lost 5 bases, J lost 7 bases, and 9 bases stayed unmatched. CDR3 DNA sequence: TGCAGTGCTCCCGAGCGGCTAGCGGGGGAGCAGTACTTC. Translating gives CSAPERLAGEQYF.

This clonotype occurred a few times. V gene TRBV6-8 combines with J gene TRBJ1-1; maybe TRBD1 (5 bases). Germline CDR1 and CDR2: MNHGY and SAAAGT. Trimming took 7 bases from V and 4 from J, leaving 16 bases between them. CDR3 size: 14 residues. CDR3 bases: TGTGCCAGCACCAGCAGCTGGGGGAGCACTGAAGCTTTCTTT. Translating it yields CASTSSWGSTEAFF.

This clonotype was detected a few times. The genes are TRBV19 and TRBJ2-4; 11 bases are shared with TRBD2. This CDR3 comprises 18 residues. From germline, CDR1 is LNHDA and CDR2 SQIVND (reference sequence). V shed 1 base, J shed 9 bases, and the junction held 14 bases outside the gene matches. CDR3 region: CASSIVLAGGLEFGIQYF. The CDR3 nucleotides read TGTGCCAGTAGTATAGTTTTAGCGGGGGGGCTAGAGTTTGGCATTCAGTACTTC. Supplemented by reference TRBV19 and TRBJ2-4, the full variable domain reads DGGITQSPKYLFRKEGQNVTLSCEQNLNHDAMYWYRQDPGQGLRLIYYSQIVNDFQKGDIAEGYSVSREKKESFPLTVTSAQKNPTAFYLCASSIVLAGGLEFGIQYFGAGTRLSVL.

This clonotype has a handful of counts. The rearrangement links TRBV7-9 to TRBJ1-4; 10 bases are a match to TRBD1. The CDR3 contains 17 residues. V was pared by 4 bases and J by 0 bases, with 5 bases of the junction left unmatched. CDR1 and CDR2 from the germline V gene are SEHNR and FQNEAQ (reference sequence). DNA for the CDR3: TGTGCCAGCAGCTCTCGGGACAGGGGAACAACTAATGAAAAACTGTTTTTT. Residues: CASSSRDRGTTNEKLFF.

V usage is TRBV6-1 and J usage is TRBJ1-1; D gene uncertain. The CDR3 is made up of 14 amino acids. Germline CDR1 is MNHNS and CDR2 is SASEGT. Trimming took 1 base from V and 6 from J, leaving 12 bases between them. The CDR3 protein is CASSEERFGSEAFF. In DNA, the CDR3 is TGTGCCAGCAGTGAAGAGCGATTTGGCTCTGAAGCTTTCTTT.

V gene TRBV3-1 combines with J gene TRBJ1-1; D may be TRBD1 (6 bases). Germline lookup yields CDR1 LGHDT and CDR2 YNNKEL (reference sequence). The V gene lost 5 bases and the J gene lost 1 base, with 11 bases spanning the gap. The CDR3 runs 14 residues. The CDR3 region has the DNA TGTGCCAGCAGCGACGACAGGAGGAACACTGAAGCTTTCTTT. It encodes CASSDDRRNTEAFF.

The chain is built from TRBV19 and TRBJ1-5, with D perhaps TRBD1 (5 bases). CDR3 length equals 14 residues. Germline assignment: CDR1 LNHDA and CDR2 SQIVND (reference sequence). The V gene lost 4 bases and the J gene lost 7 bases, with 14 bases spanning the gap. CDR3 region: CASSNGHLGQPQHF. CDR3 coding DNA: TGTGCCAGTAGTAATGGACACCTTGGACAGCCCCAGCATTTT.

About this clonotype: The junction departs from germline at one end; a sequencing error may be responsible. This chain links TRBV2 with TRBJ2-1; the D gene could be TRBD1 or TRBD2 (7 bases each). The CDR3 contains 13 residues. Germline V CDR1 and CDR2: SNHLY, FYNNEI. CDR3 sequence: CACGGQTFYEQFF. In DNA, the CDR3 is TGCGCCTGCGGGGGACAGACCTTTTATGAGCAGTTCTTC.

This clonotype appeared a few times. The genes are TRBV5-6 and TRBJ2-7, with a weak D call TRBD1 (6 bases). The CDR3 has 14 residues. Germline V gene lookup returns CDR1 SGHDT and CDR2 YYEEEE. V was cut by 4 bases and J by 0 bases, with 11 bases left in between. CDR3 sequence reads: CASSGKQGSYEQYF. In DNA, the CDR3 is TGTGCCAGCAGCGGTAAACAGGGCTCCTACGAGCAGTACTTC.

A few counts support this clonotype. The gene calls are TRBV11-2 and TRBJ2-3; D could derive from TRBD1 or TRBD2 (5 bases each). The V gene's germline CDR1 is SGHAT and CDR2 FQNNGV. Trimming removed 3 bases at V and 0 bases at J, with 25 bases between. The CDR3 spans 20 residues. The CDR3 DNA reads TGTGCCAGCAGCTTGGGCTGGGGGAATACCGGGACGGACAGCACAGATACGCAGTATTTT. Amino acids: CASSLGWGNTGTDSTDTQYF. The entire variable domain, with the rest obtained from reference TRBV11-2 and TRBJ2-3, is as follows: EAGVAQSPRYKIIEKRQSVAFWCNPISGHATLYWYQQILGQGPKLLIQFQNNGVVDDSQLPKDRFSAERLKGVDSTLKIQPAKLEDSAVYLCASSLGWGNTGTDSTDTQYFGPGTRLTVL.